The 20 T cell receptor beta chains listed next were all sequenced from one sample in a study of neurological immune-mediated disorders. TCRdb reprocessed the 5' RACE reads via MiXCR and lists one record per CDR3 protein. The sample includes tens of thousands of distinct CDR3 sequences, over 5.5% of them seen just once. Specimen: CD4+ T cells from blood. The receptor source for this set is a young woman with multiple sclerosis.

This clonotype has at least ten counts. The CDR3 sequence: CASSAMRGGIQPQHF. The CDR3 DNA sequence: TGTGCCAGTAGCGCGATGCGGGGGGGAATTCAGCCCCAGCATTTT. This rearrangement joins TRBV19 to TRBJ1-5; a weak D match, TRBD1 (5 bases). Germline lookup yields CDR1 LNHDA and CDR2 SQIVND (reference sequence). The V gene lost 6 bases and the J gene lost 6 bases, with 18 bases spanning the gap. There are 15 residues in the CDR3.

This clonotype was found many times. The J gene is TRBJ2-1, the V gene TRBV20-1; no reliable D call. The CDR3 is 12 amino acids. Looked up from germline, CDR1 is DFQATT and CDR2 is SNEGSKA (reference sequence). Trimming shortened V by 4 bases and J by 4 bases, and 8 bases separated the two germline ends. The CDR3: CSATGGYNEQFF. CDR3 coding DNA: TGCAGTGCTACCGGCGGTTACAATGAGCAGTTCTTC.

This clonotype ranks as medium-sized. A read error may account for a junction end that differs from germline. The CDR3 DNA reads as TGTGCTAGCAGCTTAGCAGGGAACACTGAAGCTTTCTTT. It specifies CASSLAGNTEAFF. The gene calls are TRBV7-7 and TRBJ1-1; D remains unclear. The CDR3 consists of 13 residues. Germline V gives CDR1 SSHAT, CDR2 FNYEAQ (reference sequence).

The table lists this clonotype with many counts. The chain has TRBV14 and TRBJ1-4, with unresolved D. Trimming stripped 2 bases from V and 8 bases from J, with 18 bases between. Germline CDR1 SGHDN, CDR2 FVKESK. This CDR3 has 16 residues. The CDR3 DNA follows: TGTGCCAGCAGCCAATGGCGTGGGGAGGTTCACGAAAAACTGTTTTTT. Protein product: CASSQWRGEVHEKLFF.

This clonotype was picked up many times. This chain joins TRBV12-5 and TRBJ1-4; D not certain. Germline V gene sequence: CDR1 LGHNT, CDR2 FRNRAP. Trimming took off 1 base at V and 3 bases at J, with 3 bases between the two ends. The CDR3 loop spans 13 amino acids. CDR3 region: CASGLGSNEKLFF. DNA of the CDR3: TGTGCTAGTGGTTTGGGGTCTAATGAAAAACTGTTTTTT.

This clonotype was detected many times. This chain links TRBV20-1 with TRBJ1-5; 7 bases are shared with TRBD1. Germline lookup yields CDR1 DFQATT and CDR2 SNEGSKA (reference sequence). V shed 3 bases and J 2 bases; nucleotides not matched to a gene: 13. The CDR3 runs 17 residues. The CDR3: CSARAGAGGRGNQPQHF. In DNA form, the CDR3 reads TGCAGTGCTAGGGCCGGGGCAGGGGGAAGGGGCAATCAGCCCCAGCATTTT.

This clonotype was counted many times. The chain recombines TRBV5-1 with TRBJ1-6, with unresolved D. The ends were cut back, 2 bases at V and 1 base at J, with 10 bases in the middle. This CDR3 spans 16 amino acids. Germline V gene data show CDR1 as SGHRS and CDR2 as YFSETQ. The CDR3 loop is CASSLKKGSYNSPLHF. The CDR3 region has the DNA TGCGCCAGCAGCTTAAAGAAAGGGTCCTATAATTCACCCCTCCACTTT.

This clonotype turned up a few times. The genes are TRBV28 and TRBJ2-7; 7 positions match TRBD1. The CDR3 has 18 amino acids. The ends lost 4 bases at V and 1 base at J; junction bases unmatched: 16. Germline CDR1 MDHEN, CDR2 SYDVKM. Here the CDR3 DNA reads TGTGCCAGCAGTTCCTTTCCCCGGATGAGCAGGGGGTCCTACGAGCAGTACGTC. Protein product: CASSSFPRMSRGSYEQYV.

The sample holds many counts of this clonotype. The chain couples TRBV7-2 to TRBJ2-2; D remains unclear. Germline lookup yields CDR1 SGHTA and CDR2 FQGNSA. This CDR3 is 14 amino acids long. With 5 bases removed from V and 0 bases from J, the gap between germline ends came to 7 bases. CDR3 nucleotides: TGTGCCAGCAGCCGCGGCGCGAACACCGGGGAGCTGTTTTTT. It yields the protein CASSRGANTGELFF.

In this sample, this clonotype turned up many times. The chain is built from TRBV20-1 and TRBJ2-7; maybe TRBD1 (6 bases). Trimming pared 6 bases from V and 3 bases from J, leaving 9 bases between. This CDR3 has 11 residues. Germline V CDR1 and CDR2: DFQATT, SNEGSKA (reference sequence). The CDR3 DNA sequence: TGCAGTGCGAGGGACAACTACGAGCAGTACTTC. Translated: CSARDNYEQYF.

This clonotype was seen at least ten times. The chain employs TRBV7-3 and TRBJ2-1, with 7 bases matching TRBD2. Germline loops: CDR1 SGHTA, CDR2 FQGTGA. The CDR3 consists of 14 residues. V was pared by 5 bases and J by 8 bases, with 9 bases of the junction left unmatched. The CDR3 reads CASSPTGGEDEQFF. DNA of the CDR3: TGTGCCAGCAGCCCCACGGGGGGTGAGGATGAGCAGTTCTTC.

This clonotype was recorded at least ten times. The J gene is TRBJ2-3, the V gene TRBV5-6, with TRBD1 as a possible D gene (5 bases). Germline CDR1 SGHDT, CDR2 YYEEEE. Between the trimmed V and J ends, which lost 2 bases and 2 bases, there was a span of 12 bases. The CDR3 consists of 15 residues. CDR3 residues: CASSLFSGNTDTQYF. For the CDR3, the DNA is TGTGCCAGCAGCTTATTCTCAGGGAACACAGATACGCAGTATTTT.

In its sample, this clonotype was seen many times. The chain joins TRBV20-1 to TRBJ2-3; D perhaps matches TRBD2 (7 bases). CDR1 DFQATT and CDR2 SNEGSKA come from the germline V gene (reference sequence). This CDR3 region has 16 residues. V shed 0 bases and J shed 2 bases, with 15 bases lying between them. The CDR3 protein is CSAREGGARTTDTQYF. CDR3 nucleotides: TGCAGTGCTAGAGAGGGGGGGGCTAGGACCACAGATACGCAGTATTTT.

This clonotype was observed at least ten times. The chain links TRBV12-3 or TRBV12-4 to TRBJ1-1, with D tentatively TRBD1 (5 bases). V was pared by 6 bases and J by 2 bases, with 19 bases between. The CDR3 totals 16 residues. The CDR3 DNA follows: TGTGCCAGCAGATACTGGGGGAAGGGTAGTAACACTGAAGCTTTCTTT. Amino acids: CASRYWGKGSNTEAFF.

This clonotype was counted at least ten times. The chain links TRBV5-1 to TRBJ2-7; D is uncertain. Between the trimmed V and J ends, which lost 0 bases and 5 bases, there was a span of 9 bases. The CDR3 length is 13 residues. In germline, CDR1 is SGHRS, CDR2 YFSETQ. The CDR3 here is CASSLALENEQYF. CDR3 in DNA: TGCGCCAGCAGCTTGGCCTTGGAAAACGAGCAGTACTTC.

This clonotype was observed at least ten times. The chain has TRBV5-1 and TRBJ1-3; D possibly corresponds to TRBD1 (6 bases). CDR1 and CDR2 (germline): SGHRS, YFSETQ. There are 16 residues in the CDR3. V gave up 4 bases and J gave up 0 bases, with 14 bases separating them. The CDR3 loop reads CASSQGDNNSGNTIYF. Here the CDR3 DNA reads TGCGCCAGCAGCCAAGGGGACAACAACTCTGGAAACACCATATATTTT.

This clonotype was counted ten times or more. The V call is TRBV25-1, the J call TRBJ2-2, with D possibly TRBD1 on 5 matching bases. This CDR3 is built from 15 residues. V was cut by 7 bases and J by 7 bases, with 19 bases left in between. Germline V CDR1 and CDR2: MGHDK, SYGVNS. The CDR3 loop reads CASTPNRVQGGELFF. The CDR3 DNA is TGTGCCAGCACTCCAAATAGGGTCCAGGGCGGGGAGCTGTTTTTT.

At least ten counts were recorded for this clonotype. The genes are TRBV5-5 and TRBJ2-2; D is possibly TRBD2 (6 bases). Between the trimmed V and J ends, which lost 3 bases and 4 bases, there was a span of 19 bases. The germline CDR1 and CDR2 sequences are SGHKS and YYEKEE (reference sequence). The CDR3 covers 17 residues. For the CDR3, the DNA is TGTGCCAGCAGCTGGACGGGGGACGCGGGTATCACCGGGGAGCTGTTTTTT. Amino acid sequence: CASSWTGDAGITGELFF.

This clonotype came up many times. The chain carries TRBV5-1 and TRBJ2-2; 13 nucleotides agree with TRBD2. V shed 4 bases, J shed 5 bases, and the junction held 8 bases outside the gene matches. The CDR3 length is 17 residues. The V gene's germline CDR1 is SGHRS and CDR2 YFSETQ. The CDR3 DNA sequence: TGCGCCAGCAGCACGACTAGCGGGGGGACCAGGACCGGGGAGCTGTTTTTT. Protein: CASSTTSGGTRTGELFF.

This clonotype was recorded many times. The chain combines TRBV4-3 with TRBJ2-1; 9 bases match TRBD2. CDR1 and CDR2 (germline): LGHNA, YSLEER. The CDR3 is made up of 15 amino acids. The V segment lost 1 base and the J segment 7 bases; nucleotides outside the gene matches: 5. The CDR3 DNA is TGCGCCAGCAGCCAAGTATCTAGCGGGAAGAATGAGCAGTTCTTC. Translation: CASSQVSSGKNEQFF.